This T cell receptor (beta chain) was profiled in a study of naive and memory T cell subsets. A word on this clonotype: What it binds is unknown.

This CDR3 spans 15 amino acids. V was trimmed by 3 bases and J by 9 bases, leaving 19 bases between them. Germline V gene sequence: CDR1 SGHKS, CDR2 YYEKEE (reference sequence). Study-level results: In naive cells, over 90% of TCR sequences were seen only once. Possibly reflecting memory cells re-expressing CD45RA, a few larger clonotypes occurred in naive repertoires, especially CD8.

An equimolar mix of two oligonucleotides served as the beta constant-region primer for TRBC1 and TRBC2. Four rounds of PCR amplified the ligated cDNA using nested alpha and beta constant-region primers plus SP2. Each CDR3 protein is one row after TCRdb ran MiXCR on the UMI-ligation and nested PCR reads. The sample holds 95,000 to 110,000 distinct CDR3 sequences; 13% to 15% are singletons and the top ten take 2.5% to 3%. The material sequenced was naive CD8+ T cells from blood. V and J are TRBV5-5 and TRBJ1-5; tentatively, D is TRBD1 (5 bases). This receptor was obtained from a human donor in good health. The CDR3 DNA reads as TGTGCCAGCAGCTCGGACGGGGCTAGCAGGAGGCCCCAGCATTTT. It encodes CASSSDGASRRPQHF.